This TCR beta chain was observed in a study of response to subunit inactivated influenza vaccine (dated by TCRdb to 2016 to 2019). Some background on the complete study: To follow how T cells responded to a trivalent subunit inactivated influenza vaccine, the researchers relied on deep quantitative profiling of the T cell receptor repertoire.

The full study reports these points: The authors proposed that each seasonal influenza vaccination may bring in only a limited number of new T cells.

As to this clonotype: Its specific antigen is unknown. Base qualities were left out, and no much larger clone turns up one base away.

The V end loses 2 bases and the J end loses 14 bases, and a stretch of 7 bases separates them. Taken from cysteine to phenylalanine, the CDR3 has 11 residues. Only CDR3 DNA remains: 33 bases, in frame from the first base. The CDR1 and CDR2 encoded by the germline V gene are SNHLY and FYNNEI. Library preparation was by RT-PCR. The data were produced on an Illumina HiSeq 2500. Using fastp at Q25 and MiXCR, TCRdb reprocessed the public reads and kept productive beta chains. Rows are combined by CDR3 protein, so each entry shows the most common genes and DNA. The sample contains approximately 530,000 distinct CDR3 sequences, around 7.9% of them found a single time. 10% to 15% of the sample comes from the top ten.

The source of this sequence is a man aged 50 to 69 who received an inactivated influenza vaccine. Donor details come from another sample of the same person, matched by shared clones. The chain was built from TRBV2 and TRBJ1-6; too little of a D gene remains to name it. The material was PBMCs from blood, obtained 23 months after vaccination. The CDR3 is CASSEPSALHF. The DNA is TGTGCCAGCAGTGAACCTTCGGCCCTCCACTTT.